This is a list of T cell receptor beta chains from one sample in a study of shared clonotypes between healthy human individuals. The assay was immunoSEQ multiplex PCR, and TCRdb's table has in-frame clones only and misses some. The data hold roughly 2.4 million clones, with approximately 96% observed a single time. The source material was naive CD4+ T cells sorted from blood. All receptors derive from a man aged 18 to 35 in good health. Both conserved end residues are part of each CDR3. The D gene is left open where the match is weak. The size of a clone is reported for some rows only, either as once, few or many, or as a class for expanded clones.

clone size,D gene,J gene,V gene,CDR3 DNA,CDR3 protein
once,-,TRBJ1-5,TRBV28,TGTGCCAGCAGTTTAGGTGGTCGCAATCAGCCCCAGCATTTT,CASSLGGRNQPQHF
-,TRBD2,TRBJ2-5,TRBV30,TGTGCCTGGAGTGTACTAGCGGGAGGGGAGACCCAGTACTTC,CAWSVLAGGETQYF
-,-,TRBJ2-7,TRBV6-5,TGTGCCAGCAGTTACAGGCAGGGCGGCTACGAGCAGTACTTC,CASSYRQGGYEQYF
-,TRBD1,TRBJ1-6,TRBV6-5,TGTGCCAGCAGTTACAGCCAACAGGGGGCGGGATCACCCCTCCACTTT,CASSYSQQGAGSPLHF
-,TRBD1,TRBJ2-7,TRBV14,TGTGCCAGCAGCACCATGACAGGGATATACGAGCAGTACTTC,CASSTMTGIYEQYF
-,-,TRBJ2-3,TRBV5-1,TGCGCCAGCAGCCCCGGGACTCATTTAGCAGATACGCAGTATTTT,CASSPGTHLADTQYF
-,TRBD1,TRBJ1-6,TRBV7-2,TGTGCCAGCAGCCAAACAGGGGTAAATTCACCCCTCCACTTT,CASSQTGVNSPLHF
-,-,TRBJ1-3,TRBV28,TGTGCCAGCAGTCGGGGCGGGCCTCTGATCTCTGGAAACACCATATATTTT,CASSRGGPLISGNTIYF
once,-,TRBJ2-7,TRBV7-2,TGTGCCAGCAGCCCGGGCCCCTCCTACGAGCAGTACTTC,CASSPGPSYEQYF
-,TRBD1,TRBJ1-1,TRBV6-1,TGTGCCAGCAGCAGGGACAGAGGTAAGGCTGAAGCTTTCTTT,CASSRDRGKAEAFF
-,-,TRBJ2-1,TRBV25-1,TGTGCCAGCCAAAACGCGGGTAGCTACAATGAGCAGTTCTTC,CASQNAGSYNEQFF
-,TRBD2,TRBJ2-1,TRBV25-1,TGTGCCAGTAGGGATACTAGCGGAGCCTACAATGAGCAGTTCTTC,CASRDTSGAYNEQFF
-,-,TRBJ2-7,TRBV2,TGTGCCAGCATGCAGGGAACCGAGCAGTACTTC,CASMQGTEQYF
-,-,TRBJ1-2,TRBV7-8,TGTGCCAGCAGTTTTGTTGCCGACTATGGCTACACCTTC,CASSFVADYGYTF
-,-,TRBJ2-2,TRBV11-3,TGTGCCAGCAGCCCGGCCTACGGGGAGCTGTTTTTT,CASSPAYGELFF
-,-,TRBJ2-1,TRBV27,TGTGCCAGCAGTCCGGGGGCGAGCTCCTACAATGAGCAGTTCTTC,CASSPGASSYNEQFF
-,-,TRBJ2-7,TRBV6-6,TGTGCCAGCAGTTACAGGGGCTACGAGCAGTACTTC,CASSYRGYEQYF
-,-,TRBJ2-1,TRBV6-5,TGTGCCAGCAGTTACTCAAAACAAACTGAGCAGTTCTTC,CASSYSKQTEQFF
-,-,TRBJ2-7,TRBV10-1,TGCGCCAGCAGCCGCCAGGGCCTACGTGAGCAGTACTTC,CASSRQGLREQYF
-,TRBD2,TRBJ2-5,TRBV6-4,TGTGCCAGCAGTCGACTAGCGGACGGCGGGGAGACCCAGTACTTC,CASSRLADGGETQYF
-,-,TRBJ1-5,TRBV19,TGTGCCAGTAGTATTTGGGAACAACTAAATCAGCCCCAGCATTTT,CASSIWEQLNQPQHF
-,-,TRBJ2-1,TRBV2,TGTGCCAGCAGTGATGAACGAGGGTCCTACAATGAGCAGTTCTTC,CASSDERGSYNEQFF
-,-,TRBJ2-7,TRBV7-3,TGTGCCAGCAAAAAAGACAGCAGCTCCTACGAGCAGTACTTC,CASKKDSSSYEQYF
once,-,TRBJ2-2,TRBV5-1,TGCGCCAGCAGCTTGGCAAGGGGAACCGGGGAGCTGTTTTTT,CASSLARGTGELFF
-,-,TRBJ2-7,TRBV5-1,TGCGCCAGCAGCTTATATGCGTTAGGCTCCTACGAGCAGTACTTC,CASSLYALGSYEQYF
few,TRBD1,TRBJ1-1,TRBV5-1,TGCGCCAGCAGCTTGGGGGGACAGCTGAACACTGAAGCTTTCTTT,CASSLGGQLNTEAFF
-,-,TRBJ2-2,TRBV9,TGTGCCAGCAGCGTAGACAGCGCGGGGGAGCTGTTTTTT,CASSVDSAGELFF